The TCR beta chain described here comes from a study of T cells in Graves' hyperthyroidism and ophthalmopathy. This clonotype has at least ten counts. Its specificity is not known. A much larger clone lies a single base off, so this may be a read error. Amplification targeted TCR beta CDR3 regions from RNA transcripts. The HTBI primer set drove a first-round RT-PCR of the TCR CDR3. TCRdb ran MiXCR on the multiplex PCR reads and lists one entry per CDR3 protein. The sample has about 150,000 distinct CDR3 sequences, more than 20% seen once. This CDR3 region has 13 residues. Per the germline V gene, CDR1 is SGHTA and CDR2 is FQGNSA. V was trimmed by 5 bases and J by 1 base, leaving 8 bases between them. Study-level results: Blood also contained most expanded thyroid clonotypes above 0.001.

The chain recombines TRBV7-2 with TRBJ1-1, with D unclear. Specimen: blood. This clonotype originated in a woman aged 45-65 years with Graves' hyperthyroidism that later progressed to Graves' ophthalmopathy. For the CDR3, the DNA is TGTGCCAGCAGCCAAAAGTCGAACACTGAAGCTTTCTTT. Its protein product is CASSQKSNTEAFF.